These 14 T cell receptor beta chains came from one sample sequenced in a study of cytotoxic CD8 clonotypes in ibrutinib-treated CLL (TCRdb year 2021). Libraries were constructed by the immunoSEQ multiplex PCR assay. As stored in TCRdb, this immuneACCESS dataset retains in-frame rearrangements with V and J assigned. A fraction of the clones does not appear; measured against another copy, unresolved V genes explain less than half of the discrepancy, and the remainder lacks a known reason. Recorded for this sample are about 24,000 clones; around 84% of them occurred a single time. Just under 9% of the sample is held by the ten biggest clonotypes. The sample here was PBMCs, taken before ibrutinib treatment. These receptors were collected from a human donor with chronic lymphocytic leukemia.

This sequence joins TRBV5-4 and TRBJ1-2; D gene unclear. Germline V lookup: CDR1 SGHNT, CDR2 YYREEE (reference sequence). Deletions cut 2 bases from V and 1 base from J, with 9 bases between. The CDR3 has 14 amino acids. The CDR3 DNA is TGTGCCAGCAGCTTTGAGAGGGTTAACTATGGCTACACCTTC. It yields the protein CASSFERVNYGYTF.

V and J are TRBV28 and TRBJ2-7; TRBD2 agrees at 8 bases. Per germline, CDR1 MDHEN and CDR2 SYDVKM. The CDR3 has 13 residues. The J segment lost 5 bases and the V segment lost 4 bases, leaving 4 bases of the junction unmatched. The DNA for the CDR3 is TGTGCCAGCAGTTACGGGAGGGGCCACGAGCAGTACTTC. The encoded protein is CASSYGRGHEQYF.

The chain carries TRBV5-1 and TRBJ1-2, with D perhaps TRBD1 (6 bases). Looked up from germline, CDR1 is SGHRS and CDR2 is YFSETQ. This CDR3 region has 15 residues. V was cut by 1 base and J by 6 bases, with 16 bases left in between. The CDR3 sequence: CASSLSGGASDGYTF. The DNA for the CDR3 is TGCGCCAGCAGCTTGTCCGGGGGGGCGTCCGATGGCTACACCTTC.

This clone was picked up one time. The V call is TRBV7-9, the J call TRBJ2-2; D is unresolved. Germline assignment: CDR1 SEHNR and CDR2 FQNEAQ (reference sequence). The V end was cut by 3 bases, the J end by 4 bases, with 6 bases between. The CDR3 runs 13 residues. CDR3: CASSFTTTGELFF. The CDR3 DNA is TGTGCCAGCAGCTTTACCACCACCGGGGAGCTGTTTTTT.

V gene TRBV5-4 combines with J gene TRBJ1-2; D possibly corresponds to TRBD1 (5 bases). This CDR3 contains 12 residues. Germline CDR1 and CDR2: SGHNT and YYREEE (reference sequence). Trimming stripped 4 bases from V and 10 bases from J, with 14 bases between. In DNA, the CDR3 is TGTGCCAGCAGCATATCAGGGCCCCACTACACCTTC. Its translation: CASSISGPHYTF.

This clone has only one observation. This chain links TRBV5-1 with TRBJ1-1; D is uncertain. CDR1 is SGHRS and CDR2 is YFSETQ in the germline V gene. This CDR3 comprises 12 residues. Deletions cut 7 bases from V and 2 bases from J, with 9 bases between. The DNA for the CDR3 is TGCGCCAGCCAGGACCCCAACACTGAAGCTTTCTTT. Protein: CASQDPNTEAFF.

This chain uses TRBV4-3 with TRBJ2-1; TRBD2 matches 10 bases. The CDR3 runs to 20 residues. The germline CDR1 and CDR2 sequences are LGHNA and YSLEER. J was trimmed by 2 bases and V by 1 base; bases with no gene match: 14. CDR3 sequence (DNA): TGCGCCAGCAGCCAAGGGACGGGGGGGAGCGGGAGGGCTGCCTACAATGAGCAGTTCTTC. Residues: CASSQGTGGSGRAAYNEQFF.

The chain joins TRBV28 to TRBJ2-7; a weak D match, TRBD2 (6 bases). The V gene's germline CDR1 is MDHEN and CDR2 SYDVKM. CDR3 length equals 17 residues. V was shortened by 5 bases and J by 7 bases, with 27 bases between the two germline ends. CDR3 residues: CASSNFFERASVGEQYF. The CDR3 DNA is TGTGCCAGCAGTAATTTTTTTGAGCGGGCCTCGGTGGGGGAGCAGTACTTC.

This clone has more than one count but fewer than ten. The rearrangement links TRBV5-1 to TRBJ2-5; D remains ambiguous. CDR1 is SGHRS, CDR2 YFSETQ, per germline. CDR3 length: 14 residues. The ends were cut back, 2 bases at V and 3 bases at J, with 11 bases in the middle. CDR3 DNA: TGCGCCAGCAGCTTATCCCCAGACGAAGAGACCCAGTACTTC. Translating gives CASSLSPDEETQYF. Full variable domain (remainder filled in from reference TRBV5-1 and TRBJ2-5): KAGVTQTPRYLIKTRGQQVTLSCSPISGHRSVSWYQQTPGQGLQFLFEYFSETQRNKGNFPGRFSGRQFSNSRSEMNVSTLELGDSALYLCASSLSPDEETQYFGPGTRLLVL.

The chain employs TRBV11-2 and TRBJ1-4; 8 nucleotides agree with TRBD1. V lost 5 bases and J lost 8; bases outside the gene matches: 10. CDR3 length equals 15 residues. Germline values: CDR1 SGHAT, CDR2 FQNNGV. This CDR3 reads CASSEQGADDEKLFF. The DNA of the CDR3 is TGTGCCAGCAGCGAGCAGGGGGCAGACGACGAAAAACTGTTTTTT.

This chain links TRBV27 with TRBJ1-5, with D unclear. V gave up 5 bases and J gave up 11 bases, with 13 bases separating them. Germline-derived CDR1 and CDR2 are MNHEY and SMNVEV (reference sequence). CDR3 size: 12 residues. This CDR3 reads CASSPSGGSQHF. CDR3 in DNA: TGTGCCAGCAGTCCCTCGGGAGGGTCCCAGCATTTT.

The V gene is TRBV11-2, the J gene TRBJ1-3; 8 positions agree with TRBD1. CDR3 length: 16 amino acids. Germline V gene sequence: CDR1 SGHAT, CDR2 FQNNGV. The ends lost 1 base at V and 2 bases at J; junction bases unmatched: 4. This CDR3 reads CASSLAPTGAGNTIYF. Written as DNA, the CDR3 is TGTGCCAGCAGCTTAGCCCCGACAGGGGCTGGAAACACCATATATTTT.

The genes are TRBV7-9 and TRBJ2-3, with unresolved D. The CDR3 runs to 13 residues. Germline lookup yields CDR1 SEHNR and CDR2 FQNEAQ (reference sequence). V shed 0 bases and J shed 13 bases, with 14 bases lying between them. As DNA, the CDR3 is TGTGCCAGCAGCTTAGCTGGTCAACCGGTGAAGTATTTT. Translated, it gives CASSLAGQPVKYF.

CDR3 bases: TGTGCCAGCAGCGTAGCAGCAGGGTTTATGGAGACCCAGTACTTC. Translated: CASSVAAGFMETQYF. This rearrangement joins TRBV9 to TRBJ2-5; D might be TRBD1 (5 bases). From germline, CDR1 is SGDLS and CDR2 YYNGEE. The length of the CDR3 is 15 residues. The germline V and J ends were trimmed by 0 bases and 5 bases, with 14 bases remaining between them.